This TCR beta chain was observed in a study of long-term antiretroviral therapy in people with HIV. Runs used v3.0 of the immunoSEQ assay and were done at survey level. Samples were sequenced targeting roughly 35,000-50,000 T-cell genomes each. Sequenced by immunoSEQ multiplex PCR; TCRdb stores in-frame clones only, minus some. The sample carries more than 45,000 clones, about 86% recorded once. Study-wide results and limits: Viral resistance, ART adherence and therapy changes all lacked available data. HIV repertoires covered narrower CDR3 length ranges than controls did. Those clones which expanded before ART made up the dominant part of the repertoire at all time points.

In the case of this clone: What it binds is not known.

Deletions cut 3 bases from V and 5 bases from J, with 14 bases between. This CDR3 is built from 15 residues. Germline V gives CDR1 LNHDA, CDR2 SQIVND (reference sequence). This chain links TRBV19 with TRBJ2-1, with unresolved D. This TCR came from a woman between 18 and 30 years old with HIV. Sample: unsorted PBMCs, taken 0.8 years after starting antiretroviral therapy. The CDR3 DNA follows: TGTGCCAGTAGTATTTCCTGGAGTCCGAACAATGAGCAGTTCTTC. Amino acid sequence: CASSISWSPNNEQFF.